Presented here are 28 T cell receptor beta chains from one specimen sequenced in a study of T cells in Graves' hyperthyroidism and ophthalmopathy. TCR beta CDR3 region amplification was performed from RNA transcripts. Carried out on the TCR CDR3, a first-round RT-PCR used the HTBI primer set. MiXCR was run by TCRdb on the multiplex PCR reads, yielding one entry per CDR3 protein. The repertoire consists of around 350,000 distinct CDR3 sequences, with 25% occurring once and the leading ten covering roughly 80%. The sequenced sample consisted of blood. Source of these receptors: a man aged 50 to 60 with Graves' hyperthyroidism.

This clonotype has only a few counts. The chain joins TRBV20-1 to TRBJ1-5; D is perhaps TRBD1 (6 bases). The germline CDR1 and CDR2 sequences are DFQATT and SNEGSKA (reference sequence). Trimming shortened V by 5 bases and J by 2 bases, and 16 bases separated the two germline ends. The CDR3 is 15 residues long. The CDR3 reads CSAVSQGIGNQPQHF. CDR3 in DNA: TGCAGTGCTGTTTCCCAGGGGATCGGCAATCAGCCCCAGCATTTT.

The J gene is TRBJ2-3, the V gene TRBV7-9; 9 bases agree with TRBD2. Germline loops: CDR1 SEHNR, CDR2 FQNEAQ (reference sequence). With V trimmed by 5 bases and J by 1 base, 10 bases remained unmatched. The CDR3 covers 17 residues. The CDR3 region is CASSPRGGLPRTDTQYF. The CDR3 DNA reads TGTGCCAGCAGCCCGCGGGGGGGATTACCTCGCACAGATACGCAGTATTTT. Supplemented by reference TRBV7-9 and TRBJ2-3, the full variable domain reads DTGVSQNPRHKITKRGQNVTFRCDPISEHNRLYWYRQTLGQGPEFLTYFQNEAQLEKSRLLSDRFSAERPKGSFSTLEIQRTEQGDSAMYLCASSPRGGLPRTDTQYFGPGTRLTVL.

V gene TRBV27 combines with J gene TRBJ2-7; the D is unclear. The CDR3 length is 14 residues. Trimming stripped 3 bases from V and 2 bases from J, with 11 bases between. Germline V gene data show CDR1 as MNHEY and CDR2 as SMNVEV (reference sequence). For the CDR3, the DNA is TGTGCCAGCAGTTTCAGAAGGGCCCCCTACGAGCAGTACTTC. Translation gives CASSFRRAPYEQYF.

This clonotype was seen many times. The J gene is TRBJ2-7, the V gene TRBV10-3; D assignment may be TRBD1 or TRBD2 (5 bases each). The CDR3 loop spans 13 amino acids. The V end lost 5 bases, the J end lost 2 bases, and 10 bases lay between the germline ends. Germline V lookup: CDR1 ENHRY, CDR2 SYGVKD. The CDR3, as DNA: TGTGCCATCAGTCGGGACGGCACCTACGAGCAGTACTTC. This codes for CAISRDGTYEQYF.

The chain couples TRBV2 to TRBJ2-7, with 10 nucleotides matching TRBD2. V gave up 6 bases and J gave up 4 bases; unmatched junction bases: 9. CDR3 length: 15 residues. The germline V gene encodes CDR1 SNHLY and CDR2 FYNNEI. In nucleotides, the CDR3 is TGTGCCAGCAGCCAAGAAACTAGCGGGATTTACGAGCAGTACTTC. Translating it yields CASSQETSGIYEQYF.

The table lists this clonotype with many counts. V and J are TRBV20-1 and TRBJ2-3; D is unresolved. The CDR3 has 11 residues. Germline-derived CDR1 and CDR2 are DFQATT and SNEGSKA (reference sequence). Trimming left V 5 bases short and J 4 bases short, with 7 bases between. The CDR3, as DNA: TGCAGTGCTTCTATGGCAGATACGCAGTATTTT. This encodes CSASMADTQYF.

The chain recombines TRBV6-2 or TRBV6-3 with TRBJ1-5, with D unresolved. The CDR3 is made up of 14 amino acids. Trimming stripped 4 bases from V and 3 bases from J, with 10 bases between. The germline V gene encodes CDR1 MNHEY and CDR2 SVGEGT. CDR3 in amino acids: CASSFTKPNQPQHF. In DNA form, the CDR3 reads TGTGCCAGCAGTTTTACAAAACCCAATCAGCCCCAGCATTTT.

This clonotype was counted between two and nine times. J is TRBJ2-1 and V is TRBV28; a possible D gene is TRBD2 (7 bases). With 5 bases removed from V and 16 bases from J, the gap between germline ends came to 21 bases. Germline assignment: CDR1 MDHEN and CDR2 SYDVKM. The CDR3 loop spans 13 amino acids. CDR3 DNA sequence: TGTGCCAGCAGTAGCAAACTATGGGGGGGGCCTTTCTTC. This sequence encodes CASSSKLWGGPFF. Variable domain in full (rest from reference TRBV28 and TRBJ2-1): DVKVTQSSRYLVKRTGEKVFLECVQDMDHENMFWYRQDPGLGLRLIYFSYDVKMKEKGDIPEGYSVSREKKERFSLILESASTNQTSMYLCASSSKLWGGPFFGPGTRLTVL.

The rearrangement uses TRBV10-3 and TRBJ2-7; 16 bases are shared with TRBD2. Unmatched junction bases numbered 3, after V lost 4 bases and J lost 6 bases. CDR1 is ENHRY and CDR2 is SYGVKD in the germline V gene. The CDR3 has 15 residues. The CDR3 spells CAISGGTSGRGEQYF. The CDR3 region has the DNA TGTGCCATCAGTGGGGGGACTAGCGGGAGGGGCGAGCAGTACTTC.

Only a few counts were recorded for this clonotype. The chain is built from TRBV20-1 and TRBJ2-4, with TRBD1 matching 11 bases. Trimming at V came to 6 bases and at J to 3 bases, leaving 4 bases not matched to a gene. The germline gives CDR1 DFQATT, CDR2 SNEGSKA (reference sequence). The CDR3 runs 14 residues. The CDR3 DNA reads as TGCAGTGCCCGGGACAGGGGGAACAAAAACATTCAGTACTTC. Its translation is CSARDRGNKNIQYF.

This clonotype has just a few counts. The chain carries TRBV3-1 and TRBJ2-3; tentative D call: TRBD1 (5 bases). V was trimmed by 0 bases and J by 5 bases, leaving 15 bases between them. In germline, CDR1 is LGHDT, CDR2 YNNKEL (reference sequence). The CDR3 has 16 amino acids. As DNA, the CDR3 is TGTGCCAGCAGCCAAGAAGGTTTAGGGGTAAAAGATACGCAGTATTTT. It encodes CASSQEGLGVKDTQYF.

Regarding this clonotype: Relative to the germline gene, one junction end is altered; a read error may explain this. The CDR3 spells CASTEDEKLFF. The CDR3 DNA sequence: TGTGCCAGCACTGAAGATGAAAAACTGTTTTTT. The chain joins TRBV2 to TRBJ1-4; unclear D gene. Germline CDR1 reads SNHLY; CDR2 reads FYNNEI. The CDR3 runs 11 residues.

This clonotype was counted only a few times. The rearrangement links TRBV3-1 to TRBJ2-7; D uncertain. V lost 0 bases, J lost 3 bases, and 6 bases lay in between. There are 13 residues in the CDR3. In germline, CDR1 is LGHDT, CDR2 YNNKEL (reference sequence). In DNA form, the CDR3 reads TGTGCCAGCAGCCAAGATGTGGTCTACGAGCAGTACTTC. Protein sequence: CASSQDVVYEQYF.

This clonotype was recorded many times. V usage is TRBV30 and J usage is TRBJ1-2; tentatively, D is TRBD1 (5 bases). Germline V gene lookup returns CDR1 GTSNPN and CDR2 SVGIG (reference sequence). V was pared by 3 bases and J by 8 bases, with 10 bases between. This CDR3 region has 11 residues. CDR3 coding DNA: TGTGCCTGGAGGGGGCTAGGAGGCTACACCTTC. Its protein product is CAWRGLGGYTF.

The CDR3 reads CASSFSGREGYEQYF. CDR3 DNA sequence: TGTGCCAGCAGCTTTTCAGGGCGGGAGGGCTACGAGCAGTACTTC. The gene calls are TRBV11-3 and TRBJ2-7, with 9 bases lining up with TRBD2. CDR1 is SGHNT, CDR2 YENEEA, per germline. The CDR3 is 15 residues long. Trimming at V came to 3 bases and at J to 3 bases, leaving 6 bases not matched to a gene.

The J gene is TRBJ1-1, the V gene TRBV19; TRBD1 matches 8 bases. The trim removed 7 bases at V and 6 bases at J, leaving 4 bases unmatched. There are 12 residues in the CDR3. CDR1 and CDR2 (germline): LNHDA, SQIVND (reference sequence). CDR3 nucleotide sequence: TGTGCCAGTACGACAGGGGTGGCTGAAGCTTTCTTT. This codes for CASTTGVAEAFF.

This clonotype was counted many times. CDR3 sequence (DNA): TGCGCCAGCAGCTTGGTTTGGCCAGGTAGCACAGATACGCAGTATTTT. It codes for CASSLVWPGSTDTQYF. The V gene is TRBV5-1, the J gene TRBJ2-3; no clear D gene. V lost 0 bases, J lost 0 bases, and 11 bases lay in between. CDR1 is SGHRS and CDR2 is YFSETQ in the germline V gene. This CDR3 comprises 16 residues.

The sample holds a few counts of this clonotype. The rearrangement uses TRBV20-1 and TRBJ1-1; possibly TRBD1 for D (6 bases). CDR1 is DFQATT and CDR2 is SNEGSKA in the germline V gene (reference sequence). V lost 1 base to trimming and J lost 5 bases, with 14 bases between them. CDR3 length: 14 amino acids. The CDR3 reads CSARAVGQLTEAFF. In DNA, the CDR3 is TGCAGTGCTAGAGCCGTGGGACAATTAACTGAAGCTTTCTTT.

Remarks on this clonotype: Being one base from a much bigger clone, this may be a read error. DNA for the CDR3: TGTGCCAGCAGTGGAAACAGGGTCGGCTACGAGCAGTGCTTC. It translates to CASSGNRVGYEQCF. V is TRBV27 and J is TRBJ2-7; a possible D gene is TRBD1 (6 bases). The CDR3 consists of 14 residues. Germline V gene sequence: CDR1 MNHEY, CDR2 SMNVEV (reference sequence).

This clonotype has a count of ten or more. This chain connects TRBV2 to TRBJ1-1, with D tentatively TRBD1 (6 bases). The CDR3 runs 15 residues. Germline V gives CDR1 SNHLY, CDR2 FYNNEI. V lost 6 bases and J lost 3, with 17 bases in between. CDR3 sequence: CASSRGGVEYTEAFF. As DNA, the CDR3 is TGTGCCAGCAGCCGAGGGGGGGTAGAGTACACTGAAGCTTTCTTT. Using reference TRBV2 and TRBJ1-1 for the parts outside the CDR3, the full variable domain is EPEVTQTPSHQVTQMGQEVILRCVPISNHLYFYWYRQILGQKVEFLVSFYNNEISEKSEIFDDQFSVERPDGSNFTLKIRSTKLEDSAMYFCASSRGGVEYTEAFFGQGTRLTVV.

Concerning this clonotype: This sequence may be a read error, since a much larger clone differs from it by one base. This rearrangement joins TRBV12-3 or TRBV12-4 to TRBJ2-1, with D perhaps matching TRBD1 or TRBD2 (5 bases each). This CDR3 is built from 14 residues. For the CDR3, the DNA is TGTGCCTGCAGCTCCCGGGACCCAACGAATGAGCAGTTCTTC. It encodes CACSSRDPTNEQFF.

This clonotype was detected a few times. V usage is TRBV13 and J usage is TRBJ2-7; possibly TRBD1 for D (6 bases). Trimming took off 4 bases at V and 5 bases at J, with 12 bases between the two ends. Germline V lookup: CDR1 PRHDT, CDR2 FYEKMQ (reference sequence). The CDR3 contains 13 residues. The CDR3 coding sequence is TGTGCCAGCAGCTCCACAGGGTTCCACGAGCAGTACTTC. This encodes CASSSTGFHEQYF.

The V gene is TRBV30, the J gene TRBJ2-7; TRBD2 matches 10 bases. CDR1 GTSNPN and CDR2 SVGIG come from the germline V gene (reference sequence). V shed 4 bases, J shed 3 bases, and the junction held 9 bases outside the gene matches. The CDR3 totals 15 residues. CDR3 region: CAWTGTTSGYYEQYF. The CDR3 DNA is TGTGCCTGGACCGGGACGACTAGCGGGTACTACGAGCAGTACTTC.

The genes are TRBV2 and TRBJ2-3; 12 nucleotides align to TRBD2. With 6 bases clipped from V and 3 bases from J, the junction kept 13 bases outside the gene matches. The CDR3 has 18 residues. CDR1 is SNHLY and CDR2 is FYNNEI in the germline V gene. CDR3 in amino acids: CASRLLAGGPRVTDTQYF. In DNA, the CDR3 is TGTGCCAGCAGATTGCTAGCGGGAGGGCCAAGAGTGACAGATACGCAGTATTTT.

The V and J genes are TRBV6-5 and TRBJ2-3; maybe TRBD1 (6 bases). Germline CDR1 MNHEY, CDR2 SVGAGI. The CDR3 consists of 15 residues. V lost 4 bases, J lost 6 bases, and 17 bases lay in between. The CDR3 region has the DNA TGTGCCAGCAGTTTTCGGGGCTATAGGGGGGATACGCAGTATTTT. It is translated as CASSFRGYRGDTQYF.

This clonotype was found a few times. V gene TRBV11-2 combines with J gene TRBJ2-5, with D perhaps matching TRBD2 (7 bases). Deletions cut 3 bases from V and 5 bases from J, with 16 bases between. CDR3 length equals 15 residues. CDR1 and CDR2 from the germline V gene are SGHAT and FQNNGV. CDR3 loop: CASSLEGGGRETQYF. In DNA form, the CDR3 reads TGTGCCAGCAGCTTGGAGGGGGGGGGGCGTGAGACCCAGTACTTC.

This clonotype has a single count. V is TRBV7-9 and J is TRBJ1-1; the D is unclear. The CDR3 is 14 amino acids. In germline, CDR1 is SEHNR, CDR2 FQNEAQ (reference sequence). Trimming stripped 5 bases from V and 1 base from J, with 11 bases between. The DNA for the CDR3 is TGTGCCAGCAGCCCCCTTAACGAGAACACTGAAGCTTTCTTT. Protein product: CASSPLNENTEAFF.

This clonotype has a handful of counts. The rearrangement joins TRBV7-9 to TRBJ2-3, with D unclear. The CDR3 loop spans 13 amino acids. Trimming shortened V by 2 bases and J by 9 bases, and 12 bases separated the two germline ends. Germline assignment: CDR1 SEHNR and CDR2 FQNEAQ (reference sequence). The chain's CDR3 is CASSLFISDTQYF. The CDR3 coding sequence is TGTGCCAGCAGCTTATTTATCAGCGACACGCAGTATTTT.